The 21 T cell receptor beta chains in this list originate from one sample, sequenced in a study of blood T cell repertoires in COVID-19. Data came from immunoSEQ multiplex PCR; TCRdb stores just in-frame clones and leaves some out. Among about 330,000 clones listed, 88% were seen once. Sequenced material: PBMCs or T cells enriched from blood (not recorded which). The receptors stem from a man aged 25 to 40 who had recovered from COVID-19.

The chain carries TRBV5-1 and TRBJ1-1; 8 bases match TRBD1. CDR3 length: 15 residues. Germline trimming cut 3 bases from V and 6 bases from J; bases unmatched to any gene: 10. The germline V gene has CDR1 SGHRS and CDR2 YFSETQ. CDR3 residues: CASSSRTGMIAEAFF. CDR3 DNA: TGCGCCAGCAGCTCTCGGACAGGGATGATCGCTGAAGCTTTCTTT.

V gene TRBV28 combines with J gene TRBJ1-4; D is uncertain. Germline V CDR1 and CDR2: MDHEN, SYDVKM. V gave up 3 bases and J gave up 13 bases, with 15 bases separating them. CDR3 length equals 13 residues. The CDR3 DNA reads as TGTGCCAGCAGTTTCGCATCCTACGCGATACTGTTTTTT. As protein: CASSFASYAILFF.

The rearrangement links TRBV24-1 to TRBJ2-3; TRBD1 agrees at 12 bases. V trimming: 3 bases; J trimming: 3 bases; junction bases outside the gene matches: 6. CDR3 length equals 17 residues. The germline V gene encodes CDR1 KGHDR and CDR2 SFDVKD. As DNA, the CDR3 is TGTGCCACCAGTGATCATCCGGGACAGGGGGCAACAGATACGCAGTATTTT. Its protein product is CATSDHPGQGATDTQYF.

With respect to this clone: A read error likely explains this, since a far larger clone differs by one base. The V gene is TRBV28, the J gene TRBJ2-2; maybe TRBD2 (6 bases). Germline assignment: CDR1 MDHEN and CDR2 SYDVKM. CDR3 length: 13 residues. V was pared by 6 bases and J by 6 bases, with 11 bases between. In DNA, the CDR3 is TGTGCCAGCAGCTTCGGGGGACCCGGGGAGCTGTTTTTT. This gives the protein CASSFGGPGELFF. The full variable domain, with the rest looked up from reference TRBV28 and TRBJ2-2, is DVKVTQSSRYLVKRTGEKVFLECVQDMDHENMFWYRQDPGLGLRLIYFSYDVKMKEKGDIPEGYSVSREKKERFSLILESASTNQTSMYLCASSFGGPGELFFGEGSRLTVL.

This clone showed up just once. The rearrangement joins TRBV6-1 to TRBJ1-5; D is unresolved. CDR3 length equals 14 residues. The V gene's germline CDR1 is MNHNS and CDR2 SASEGT. Between the trimmed V and J ends, which lost 2 bases and 0 bases, there was a span of 5 bases. For the CDR3, the DNA is TGTGCCAGCAGTGAACCCTATAGCAATCAGCCCCAGCATTTT. Its translation: CASSEPYSNQPQHF.

The chain employs TRBV14 and TRBJ2-7; 7 bases match TRBD2. Trimming removed 2 bases from V and 5 bases from J; junction bases left unmatched: 6. Germline-derived CDR1 and CDR2 are SGHDN and FVKESK. The CDR3 extends over 14 amino acids. DNA for the CDR3: TGTGCCAGCAGCCAACGGGGAGGGGCCCACGAGCAGTACTTC. Protein sequence: CASSQRGGAHEQYF. The full variable domain, with the rest looked up from reference TRBV14 and TRBJ2-7, is EAGVTQFPSHSVIEKGQTVTLRCDPISGHDNLYWYRRVMGKEIKFLLHFVKESKQDESGMPNNRFLAERTGGTYSTLKVQPAELEDSGVYFCASSQRGGAHEQYFGPGTRLTVT.

The chain employs TRBV9 and TRBJ2-3, with D maybe TRBD1 (6 bases). Germline V gene sequence: CDR1 SGDLS, CDR2 YYNGEE. The length of the CDR3 is 15 residues. The V end was cut by 0 bases, the J end by 3 bases, with 11 bases between. The CDR3 loop reads CASSVAGVGTDTQYF. In DNA form, the CDR3 reads TGTGCCAGCAGCGTAGCAGGGGTTGGAACAGATACGCAGTATTTT. The full variable domain, rest sourced from reference TRBV9 and TRBJ2-3, is DSGVTQTPKHLITATGQRVTLRCSPRSGDLSVYWYQQSLDQGLQFLIQYYNGEERAKGNILERFSAQQFPDLHSELNLSSLELGDSALYFCASSVAGVGTDTQYFGPGTRLTVL.

The genes are TRBV28 and TRBJ1-5; TRBD1 agrees at 10 bases. CDR1 is MDHEN and CDR2 is SYDVKM in the germline V gene. Trimming at V came to 5 bases and at J to 7 bases, leaving 11 bases not matched to a gene. This CDR3 is built from 16 residues. The CDR3 loop is CASSGKGQGSLQPQHF. DNA for the CDR3: TGTGCCAGCAGTGGAAAGGGACAGGGGAGCCTACAGCCCCAGCATTTT.

The chain is built from TRBV28 and TRBJ1-1, with a possible D match to TRBD1 (5 bases). Germline CDR1 MDHEN, CDR2 SYDVKM. The CDR3 sequence is 14 residues long. Trimming left V 3 bases short and J 0 bases short, with 8 bases between. CDR3 region: CASSLARVNTEAFF. The CDR3 DNA reads TGTGCCAGCAGTTTGGCCAGGGTGAACACTGAAGCTTTCTTT.

V is TRBV30 and J is TRBJ1-4; TRBD1 aligns across 7 bases. Germline CDR1 and CDR2: GTSNPN and SVGIG (reference sequence). The CDR3 consists of 13 residues. With 5 bases clipped from V and 6 bases from J, the junction kept 6 bases outside the gene matches. The CDR3 DNA reads as TGTGCCTGGTCGGGACAGCCGGATGAAAAACTGTTTTTT. This encodes CAWSGQPDEKLFF.

The count of this clone is one. The V call is TRBV4-1, the J call TRBJ2-1, with 7 positions matching TRBD1. The length of the CDR3 is 16 residues. The ends lost 0 bases at V and 2 bases at J; junction bases unmatched: 4. Germline V CDR1 and CDR2: MGHRA, YSYEKL. The CDR3 is CASSQDSGTAYNEQFF. For the CDR3, the DNA is TGCGCCAGCAGCCAAGACTCCGGGACAGCCTACAATGAGCAGTTCTTC.

The genes are TRBV6-5 and TRBJ2-1, with D possibly TRBD2 on 6 matching bases. The CDR3 is made up of 13 amino acids. Germline V lookup: CDR1 MNHEY, CDR2 SVGAGI. V gave up 7 bases and J gave up 1 base, with 8 bases separating them. The CDR3 nucleotides read TGTGCCAGCAAAGGAGGGTCCTACAATGAGCAGTTCTTC. It codes for CASKGGSYNEQFF.

The chain couples TRBV5-1 to TRBJ2-7; D gene uncertain. The CDR3 spans 13 residues. V shed 3 bases and J shed 3 bases, with 10 bases lying between them. The germline V gene encodes CDR1 SGHRS and CDR2 YFSETQ. The CDR3 reads CASSSQNSYEQYF. Here the CDR3 DNA reads TGCGCCAGCAGCTCCCAGAACAGCTACGAGCAGTACTTC.

This sequence joins TRBV5-1 and TRBJ2-7; 9 nucleotides align to TRBD1. Trimming cost V 5 bases and J 3 bases; bases outside gene matches: 3. Germline-derived CDR1 and CDR2 are SGHRS and YFSETQ. The length of the CDR3 is 13 residues. CDR3 nucleotides: TGCGCCAGCAGTAAGGGACAGGGCTACGAGCAGTACTTC. Translation gives CASSKGQGYEQYF. The entire variable domain, with the rest obtained from reference TRBV5-1 and TRBJ2-7, is as follows: KAGVTQTPRYLIKTRGQQVTLSCSPISGHRSVSWYQQTPGQGLQFLFEYFSETQRNKGNFPGRFSGRQFSNSRSEMNVSTLELGDSALYLCASSKGQGYEQYFGPGTRLTVT.

This clone was found once. V is TRBV30 and J is TRBJ1-5; 12 nucleotides line up with TRBD1. Trimming removed 3 bases from V and 0 bases from J; junction bases left unmatched: 12. The CDR3 is made up of 19 amino acids. Germline V lookup: CDR1 GTSNPN, CDR2 SVGIG (reference sequence). Written as DNA, the CDR3 is TGTGCCTGGAGGACGGGACGGGACAGGGGGCGGGGTAGCAATCAGCCCCAGCATTTT. Protein product: CAWRTGRDRGRGSNQPQHF.

The genes are TRBV4-1 and TRBJ1-1; D is undetermined. Germline CDR1 is MGHRA and CDR2 is YSYEKL. The CDR3 is 12 amino acids. V was cut by 4 bases and J by 2 bases, with 5 bases left in between. CDR3 sequence reads: CASSLSNTEAFF. In DNA, the CDR3 is TGCGCCAGCAGCCTCTCCAACACTGAAGCTTTCTTT.

V is TRBV5-5 and J is TRBJ2-3; tentatively, D is TRBD2 (6 bases). V lost 0 bases to trimming and J lost 4 bases, with 9 bases between them. The CDR3 is 14 amino acids. CDR1 SGHKS and CDR2 YYEKEE come from the germline V gene (reference sequence). The DNA of the CDR3 is TGTGCCAGCAGCTTGGCCCCGGGGGCAGATACGCAGTATTTT. It yields the protein CASSLAPGADTQYF.

This clone was seen more than once but under ten times. V and J are TRBV9 and TRBJ1-6, with a tentative D call TRBD1 (6 bases). V gave up 4 bases and J gave up 9 bases, with 20 bases separating them. This CDR3 spans 16 amino acids. Germline V gives CDR1 SGDLS, CDR2 YYNGEE. CDR3 in amino acids: CASSPSLGGPSSPLHF. CDR3 DNA sequence: TGTGCCAGCAGCCCCTCCCTTGGGGGCCCGAGTTCACCCCTCCACTTT.

The V call is TRBV19, the J call TRBJ2-3; no clear D gene. V was shortened by 7 bases and J by 5 bases, with 13 bases between the two germline ends. This CDR3 has 13 amino acids. Germline V lookup: CDR1 LNHDA, CDR2 SQIVND (reference sequence). The CDR3 DNA reads as TGTGCCAGTACCGTTATGGTCGGAGATACGCAGTATTTT. Residues: CASTVMVGDTQYF. Full variable domain (remainder filled in from reference TRBV19 and TRBJ2-3): DGGITQSPKYLFRKEGQNVTLSCEQNLNHDAMYWYRQDPGQGLRLIYYSQIVNDFQKGDIAEGYSVSREKKESFPLTVTSAQKNPTAFYLCASTVMVGDTQYFGPGTRLTVL.

This chain links TRBV7-9 with TRBJ1-4; D is unclear. This CDR3 is built from 14 residues. V shed 5 bases and J shed 4 bases, with 11 bases lying between them. Germline CDR1 reads SEHNR; CDR2 reads FQNEAQ (reference sequence). The CDR3 region is CASSLRESNEKLFF. As DNA, the CDR3 is TGTGCCAGCAGCCTCCGGGAGAGTAATGAAAAACTGTTTTTT.

This chain connects TRBV11-3 to TRBJ2-5; D is possibly TRBD1 (5 bases). CDR1 and CDR2 from the germline V gene are SGHNT and YENEEA. This CDR3 comprises 14 residues. V shed 5 bases and J shed 2 bases, with 12 bases lying between them. In DNA form, the CDR3 reads TGTGCCAGCAGCCTCAACAGGATTCAAGAGACCCAGTACTTC. This sequence encodes CASSLNRIQETQYF.